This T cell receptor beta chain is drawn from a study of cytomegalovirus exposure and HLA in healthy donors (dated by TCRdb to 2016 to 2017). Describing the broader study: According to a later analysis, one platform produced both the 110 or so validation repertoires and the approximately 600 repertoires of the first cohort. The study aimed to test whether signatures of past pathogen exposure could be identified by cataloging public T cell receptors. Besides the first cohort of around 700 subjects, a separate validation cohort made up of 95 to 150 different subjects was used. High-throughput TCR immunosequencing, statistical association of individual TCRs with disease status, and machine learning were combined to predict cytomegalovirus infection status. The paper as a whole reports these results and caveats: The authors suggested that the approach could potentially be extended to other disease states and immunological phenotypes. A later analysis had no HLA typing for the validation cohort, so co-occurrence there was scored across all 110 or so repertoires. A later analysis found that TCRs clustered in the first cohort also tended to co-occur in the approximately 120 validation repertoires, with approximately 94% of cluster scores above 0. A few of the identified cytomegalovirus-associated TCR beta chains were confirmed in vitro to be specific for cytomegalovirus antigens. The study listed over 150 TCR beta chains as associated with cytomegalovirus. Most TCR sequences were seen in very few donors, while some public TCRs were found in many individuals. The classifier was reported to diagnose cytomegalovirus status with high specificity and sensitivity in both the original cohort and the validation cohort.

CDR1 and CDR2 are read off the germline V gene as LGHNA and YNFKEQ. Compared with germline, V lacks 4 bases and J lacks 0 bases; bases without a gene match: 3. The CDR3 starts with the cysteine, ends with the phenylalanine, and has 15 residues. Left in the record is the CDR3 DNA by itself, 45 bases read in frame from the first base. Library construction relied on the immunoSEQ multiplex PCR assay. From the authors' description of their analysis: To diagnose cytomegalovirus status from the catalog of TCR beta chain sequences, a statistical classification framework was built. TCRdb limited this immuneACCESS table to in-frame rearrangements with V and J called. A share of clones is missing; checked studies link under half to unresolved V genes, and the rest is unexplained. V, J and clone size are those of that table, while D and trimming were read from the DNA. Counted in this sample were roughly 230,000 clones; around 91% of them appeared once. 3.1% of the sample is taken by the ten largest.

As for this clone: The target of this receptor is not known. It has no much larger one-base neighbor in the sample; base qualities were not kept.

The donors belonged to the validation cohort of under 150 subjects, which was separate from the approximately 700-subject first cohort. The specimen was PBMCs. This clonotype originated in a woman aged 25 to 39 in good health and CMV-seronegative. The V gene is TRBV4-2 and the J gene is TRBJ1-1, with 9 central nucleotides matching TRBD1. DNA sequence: TGTGCCAGCAGCCCAAGGACAGGGGTGAACACTGAAGCTTTCTTT. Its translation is CASSPRTGVNTEAFF.